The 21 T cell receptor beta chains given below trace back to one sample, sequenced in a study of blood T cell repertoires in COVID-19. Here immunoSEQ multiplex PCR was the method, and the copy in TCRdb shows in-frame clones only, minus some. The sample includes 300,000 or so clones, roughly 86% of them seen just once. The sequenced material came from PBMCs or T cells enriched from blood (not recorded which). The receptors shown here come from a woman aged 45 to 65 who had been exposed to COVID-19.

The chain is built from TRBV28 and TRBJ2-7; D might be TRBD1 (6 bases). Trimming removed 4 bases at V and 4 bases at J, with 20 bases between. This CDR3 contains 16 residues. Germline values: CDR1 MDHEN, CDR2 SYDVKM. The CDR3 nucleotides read TGTGCCAGCAGTTCTCCACAGGGAATTAGACTATACGAGCAGTACTTC. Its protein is CASSSPQGIRLYEQYF.

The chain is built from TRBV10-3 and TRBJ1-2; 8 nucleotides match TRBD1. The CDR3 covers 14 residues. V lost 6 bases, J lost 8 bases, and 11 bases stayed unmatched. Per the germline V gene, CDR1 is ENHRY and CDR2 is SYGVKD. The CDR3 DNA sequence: TGTGCCATCAGCGAAACGGACAGGGCCGGCGGCTACACCTTC. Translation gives CAISETDRAGGYTF.

The CDR3: CASTRLGTGNSPLHF. The CDR3, as DNA: TGTGCCAGCACCCGATTGGGGACAGGGAATTCACCCCTCCACTTT. The chain recombines TRBV6-5 with TRBJ1-6; 9 bases are a match to TRBD1. V trimming: 7 bases; J trimming: 7 bases; junction bases outside the gene matches: 8. CDR1 is MNHEY and CDR2 is SVGAGI in the germline V gene. The CDR3 totals 15 residues.

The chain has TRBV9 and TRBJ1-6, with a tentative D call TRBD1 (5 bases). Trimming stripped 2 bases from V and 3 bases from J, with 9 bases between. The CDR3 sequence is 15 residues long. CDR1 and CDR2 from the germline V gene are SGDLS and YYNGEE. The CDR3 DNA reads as TGTGCCAGCAGCGTGGGTCAGGGCTATAATTCACCCCTCCACTTT. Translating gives CASSVGQGYNSPLHF.

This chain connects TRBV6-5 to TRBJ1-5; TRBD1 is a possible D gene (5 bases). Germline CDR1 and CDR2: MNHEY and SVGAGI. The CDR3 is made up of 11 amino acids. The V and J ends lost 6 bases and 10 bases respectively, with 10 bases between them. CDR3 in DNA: TGTGCCAGCAGGACAGATCTACCCCAGCATTTT. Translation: CASRTDLPQHF.

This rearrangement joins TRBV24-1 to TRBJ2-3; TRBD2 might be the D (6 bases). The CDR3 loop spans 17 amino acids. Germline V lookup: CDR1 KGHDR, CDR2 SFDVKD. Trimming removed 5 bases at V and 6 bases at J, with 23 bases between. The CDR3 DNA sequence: TGTGCCACCAGTGGTCCACAAGGGGCCGGGGGACCGGATACGCAGTATTTT. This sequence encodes CATSGPQGAGGPDTQYF.

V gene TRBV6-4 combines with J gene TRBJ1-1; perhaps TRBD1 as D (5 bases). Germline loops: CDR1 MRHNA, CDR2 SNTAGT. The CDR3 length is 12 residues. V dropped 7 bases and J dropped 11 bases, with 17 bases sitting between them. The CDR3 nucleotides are TGTGCCAGCAAAGCGCGGACAACTGGGGCTTTCTTT. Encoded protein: CASKARTTGAFF.

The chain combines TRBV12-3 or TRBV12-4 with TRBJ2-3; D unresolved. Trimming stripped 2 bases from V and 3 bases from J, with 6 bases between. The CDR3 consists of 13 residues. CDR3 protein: CASSLRATDTQYF. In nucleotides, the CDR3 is TGTGCCAGCAGTTTACGAGCGACAGATACGCAGTATTTT.

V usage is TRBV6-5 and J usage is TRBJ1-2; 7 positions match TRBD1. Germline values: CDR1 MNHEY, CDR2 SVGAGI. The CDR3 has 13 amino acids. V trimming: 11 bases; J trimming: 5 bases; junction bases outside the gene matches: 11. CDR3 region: CACNSGTAYGYTF. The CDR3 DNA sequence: TGTGCCTGCAATTCCGGGACAGCATATGGCTACACCTTC.

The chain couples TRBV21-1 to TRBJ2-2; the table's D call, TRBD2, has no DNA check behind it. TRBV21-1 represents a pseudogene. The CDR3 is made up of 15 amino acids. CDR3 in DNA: TGTGCCAGCAGAAGTGGGATGGGAGGGGGTCGGGAGCTGTTTTTT. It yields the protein CASRSGMGGGRELFF.

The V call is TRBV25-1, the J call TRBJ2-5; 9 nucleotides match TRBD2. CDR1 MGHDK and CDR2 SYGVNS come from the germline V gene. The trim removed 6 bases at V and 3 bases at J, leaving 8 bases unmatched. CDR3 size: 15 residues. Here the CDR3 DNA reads TGTGCCAGCAGACAGTCCCTAGCGGGGAAAGAGACCCAGTACTTC. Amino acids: CASRQSLAGKETQYF.

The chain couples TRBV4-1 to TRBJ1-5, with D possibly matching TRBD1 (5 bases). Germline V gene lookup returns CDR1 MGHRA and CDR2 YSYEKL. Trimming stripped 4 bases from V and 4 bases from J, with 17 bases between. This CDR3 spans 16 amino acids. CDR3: CASSPLERGNNQPQHF. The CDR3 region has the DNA TGCGCCAGCAGCCCCCTGGAAAGGGGAAATAATCAGCCCCAGCATTTT.

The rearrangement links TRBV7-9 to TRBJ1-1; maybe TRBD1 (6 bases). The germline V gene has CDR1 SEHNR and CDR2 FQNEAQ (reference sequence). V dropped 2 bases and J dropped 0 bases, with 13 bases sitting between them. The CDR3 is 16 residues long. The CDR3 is CASSLSRGQMNTEAFF. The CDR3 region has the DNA TGTGCCAGCAGCTTATCCAGGGGCCAAATGAACACTGAAGCTTTCTTT.

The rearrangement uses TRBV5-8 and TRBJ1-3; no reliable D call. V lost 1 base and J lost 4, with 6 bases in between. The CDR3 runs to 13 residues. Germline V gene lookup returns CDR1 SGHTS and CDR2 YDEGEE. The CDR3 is CASSLPTGNTIYF. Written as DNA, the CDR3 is TGTGCCAGCAGCTTGCCGACAGGAAACACCATATATTTT. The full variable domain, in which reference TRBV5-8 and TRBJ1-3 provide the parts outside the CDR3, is EAGVTQSPTHLIKTRGQQATLRCSPISGHTSVYWYQQALGLGLQFLLWYDEGEERNRGNFPPRFSGRQFPNYSSELNVNALELEDSALYLCASSLPTGNTIYFGEGSWLTVV.

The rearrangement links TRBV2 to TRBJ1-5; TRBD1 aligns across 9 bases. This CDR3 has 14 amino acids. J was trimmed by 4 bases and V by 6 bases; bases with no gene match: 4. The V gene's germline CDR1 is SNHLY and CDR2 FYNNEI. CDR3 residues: CASRKDRGNQPQHF. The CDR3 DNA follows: TGTGCCAGCAGGAAGGACAGGGGTAATCAGCCCCAGCATTTT.

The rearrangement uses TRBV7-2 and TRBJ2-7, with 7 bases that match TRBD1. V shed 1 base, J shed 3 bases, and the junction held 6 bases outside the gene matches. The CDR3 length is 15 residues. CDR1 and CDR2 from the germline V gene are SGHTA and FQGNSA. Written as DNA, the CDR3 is TGTGCCAGCAGCTTAGGGGGGACAGTGGTCTACGAGCAGTACTTC. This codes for CASSLGGTVVYEQYF.

This chain's CDR3 is CASSVVMGGGYTF. The CDR3 DNA reads as TGTGCCAGCAGCGTAGTAATGGGAGGTGGCTACACCTTC. The chain has TRBV9 and TRBJ1-2; D call uncertain. The CDR3 runs 13 residues. Germline values: CDR1 SGDLS, CDR2 YYNGEE. V lost 0 bases and J lost 7, with 10 bases in between.

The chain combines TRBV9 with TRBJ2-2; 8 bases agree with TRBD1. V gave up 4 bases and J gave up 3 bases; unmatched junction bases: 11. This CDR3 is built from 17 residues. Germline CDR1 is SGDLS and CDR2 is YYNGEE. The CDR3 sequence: CASSTPDRAADTGELFF. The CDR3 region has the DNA TGTGCCAGCAGCACCCCGGACAGGGCCGCCGACACCGGGGAGCTGTTTTTT.

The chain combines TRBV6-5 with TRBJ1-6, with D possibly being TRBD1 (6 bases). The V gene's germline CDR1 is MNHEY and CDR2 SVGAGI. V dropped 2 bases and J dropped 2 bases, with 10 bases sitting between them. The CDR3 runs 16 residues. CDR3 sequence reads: CASSYTNRAYNSPLHF. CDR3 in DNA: TGTGCCAGCAGTTACACCAACAGGGCCTATAATTCACCCCTCCACTTT.

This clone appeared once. The CDR3 DNA follows: TGTGCCAGCAGCTTCACTAGCGGGGGGGGCCACGAGCAGTACTTC. This translates into CASSFTSGGGHEQYF. The chain joins TRBV13 to TRBJ2-7; 13 nucleotides line up with TRBD2. The germline V gene encodes CDR1 PRHDT and CDR2 FYEKMQ (reference sequence). The CDR3 length is 15 residues. The trim removed 3 bases at V and 5 bases at J, leaving 4 bases unmatched.

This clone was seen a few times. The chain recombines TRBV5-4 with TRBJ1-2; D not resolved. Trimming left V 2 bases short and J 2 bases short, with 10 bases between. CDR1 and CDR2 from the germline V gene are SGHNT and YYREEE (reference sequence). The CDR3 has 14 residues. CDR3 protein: CASSFQASNYGYTF. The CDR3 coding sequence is TGTGCCAGCAGCTTCCAGGCTTCGAACTATGGCTACACCTTC.